The 14 T cell receptor beta chains presented below share a single source sample, sequenced in a study of cytomegalovirus exposure and HLA in healthy donors. It was with 60 Vbeta and 13 Jbeta primers that the PCR ran. Clones were sequenced by immunoSEQ multiplex PCR, and TCRdb holds only the in-frame ones, with some missing. The sample consists of roughly 70,000 clones, just over 75% of them appearing once. The sample consisted of PBMCs. Source of these receptors: a man in his fifties or sixties in good health and CMV-seronegative.

The rearrangement uses TRBV7-2 and TRBJ1-1; 8 nucleotides align to TRBD1. With 5 bases clipped from V and 12 bases from J, the junction kept 11 bases outside the gene matches. The CDR3 length is 13 residues. The germline CDR1 and CDR2 sequences are SGHTA and FQGNSA. The CDR3 nucleotides are TGTGCCAGCAGCCCTAGACAGGGGAGTACAACTTTCTTT. Residues: CASSPRQGSTTFF.

This chain joins TRBV28 and TRBJ2-7; D is uncertain. This CDR3 is 14 amino acids long. Trimming left V 3 bases short and J 3 bases short, with 12 bases between. CDR1 MDHEN and CDR2 SYDVKM come from the germline V gene. Here the CDR3 reads CASSFAVPDYEQYF. The CDR3 DNA is TGTGCCAGCAGTTTCGCGGTCCCCGACTACGAGCAGTACTTC.

The chain uses TRBV2 and TRBJ1-1; unclear D gene. The CDR3 consists of 12 residues. Trimming stripped 5 bases from V and 5 bases from J, with 9 bases between. Germline V gives CDR1 SNHLY, CDR2 FYNNEI. The CDR3 loop reads CASSSLWTEAFF. CDR3 sequence (DNA): TGTGCCAGCAGTAGCCTCTGGACTGAAGCTTTCTTT. The full variable domain, with the rest looked up from reference TRBV2 and TRBJ1-1, is EPEVTQTPSHQVTQMGQEVILRCVPISNHLYFYWYRQILGQKVEFLVSFYNNEISEKSEIFDDQFSVERPDGSNFTLKIRSTKLEDSAMYFCASSSLWTEAFFGQGTRLTVV.

This clone has just one count. V and J are TRBV4-1 and TRBJ2-5; 8 nucleotides line up with TRBD1. V was clipped by 6 bases and J by 3 bases; unmatched bases: 9. CDR1 and CDR2 from the germline V gene are MGHRA and YSYEKL. The CDR3 totals 15 residues. Here the CDR3 reads CASRRTGGWEETQYF. DNA for the CDR3: TGCGCCAGCAGGCGTACAGGGGGTTGGGAAGAGACCCAGTACTTC.

This clone occurred once. The J gene is TRBJ2-3, the V gene TRBV9, with 13 bases that match TRBD2. Germline V lookup: CDR1 SGDLS, CDR2 YYNGEE. With 0 bases clipped from V and 8 bases from J, the junction kept 15 bases outside the gene matches. This CDR3 is built from 19 residues. The CDR3 loop reads CASSVVDGTSGVNLGTQYF. In DNA, the CDR3 is TGTGCCAGCAGCGTAGTTGATGGGACTAGCGGGGTAAACTTGGGTACGCAGTATTTT.

This chain links TRBV19 with TRBJ1-1, with 10 bases matching TRBD1. Trimming took 6 bases from V and 1 from J; bases not matched to a gene: 8. The germline CDR1 and CDR2 sequences are LNHDA and SQIVND (reference sequence). CDR3 length equals 16 residues. Here the CDR3 reads CASREDRGLGNTEAFF. The CDR3 nucleotides read TGTGCCAGTAGAGAAGACAGGGGGCTCGGGAACACTGAAGCTTTCTTT.

The V and J genes are TRBV13 and TRBJ2-1; 8 positions agree with TRBD2. With 3 bases clipped from V and 4 bases from J, the junction kept 2 bases outside the gene matches. This CDR3 contains 14 residues. The germline CDR1 and CDR2 sequences are PRHDT and FYEKMQ (reference sequence). In nucleotides, the CDR3 is TGTGCCAGCAGCTTCAGACTAGCGTACAATGAGCAGTTCTTC. Translating gives CASSFRLAYNEQFF.

The V call is TRBV10-3, the J call TRBJ1-2; tentatively, D is TRBD1 (5 bases). Germline V gives CDR1 ENHRY, CDR2 SYGVKD. Trimming shortened V by 2 bases and J by 5 bases, and 9 bases separated the two germline ends. The CDR3 is made up of 13 amino acids. The CDR3 spells CAISEDSNYGYTF. CDR3 DNA: TGTGCCATCAGTGAGGACAGTAATTATGGCTACACCTTC.

The chain is built from TRBV2 and TRBJ1-4; a weak D match, TRBD1 (5 bases). The CDR3 is 14 amino acids. Germline-derived CDR1 and CDR2 are SNHLY and FYNNEI. V shed 9 bases and J shed 4 bases, with 15 bases lying between them. The CDR3 reads CASNDRSGNEKLFF. The CDR3 DNA follows: TGTGCCAGTAATGACAGATCGGGTAATGAAAAACTGTTTTTT.

J is TRBJ1-1 and V is TRBV6-6; D is perhaps TRBD1 (6 bases). Germline values: CDR1 MNHNY, CDR2 SVGAGI (reference sequence). The CDR3 length is 14 residues. V was cut by 4 bases and J by 2 bases, with 11 bases left in between. The CDR3 here is CASSFTGYNTEAFF. In DNA form, the CDR3 reads TGTGCCAGCAGTTTTACAGGGTACAACACTGAAGCTTTCTTT.

V gene TRBV10-1 combines with J gene TRBJ1-5; the D gene is possibly TRBD1 (5 bases). The CDR3 sequence is 14 residues long. The V gene's germline CDR1 is WNHNN and CDR2 SYGVQD (reference sequence). Between the trimmed V and J ends, which lost 2 bases and 7 bases, there was a span of 12 bases. Here the CDR3 reads CASSEGGEWQPQHF. Here the CDR3 DNA reads TGCGCCAGCAGTGAGGGGGGGGAATGGCAGCCCCAGCATTTT.

This clone occurred a few times. The chain combines TRBV4-1 with TRBJ1-4; perhaps TRBD1 as D (6 bases). The CDR3 covers 15 residues. Deletions cut 3 bases from V and 4 bases from J, with 12 bases between. Germline CDR1 MGHRA, CDR2 YSYEKL. CDR3 region: CASSQRTAVNEKLFF. In DNA, the CDR3 is TGCGCCAGCAGCCAGAGGACAGCAGTTAATGAAAAACTGTTTTTT.

V and J are TRBV5-4 and TRBJ1-4; D is perhaps TRBD1 (6 bases). Per the germline V gene, CDR1 is SGHNT and CDR2 is YYREEE (reference sequence). This CDR3 has 15 residues. V was trimmed by 0 bases and J by 8 bases, leaving 14 bases between them. The CDR3, as DNA: TGTGCCAGCAGCTTGGCCGGGGGGCAAGGGGAAAAACTGTTTTTT. Protein product: CASSLAGGQGEKLFF.

In this sample, this clone turned up a few times. CDR3 sequence reads: CASSERLAGWTGELFF. CDR3 DNA: TGTGCCAGCAGTGAAAGGCTTGCAGGGTGGACCGGGGAGCTGTTTTTT. The chain combines TRBV6-1 with TRBJ2-2, with D perhaps TRBD1 (5 bases). V lost 2 bases and J lost 5, with 15 bases in between. The CDR3 length is 16 residues. Germline V CDR1 and CDR2: MNHNS, SASEGT.